The rows below give T cell receptor beta chains drawn from one sample of a study of long-term antiretroviral therapy in people with HIV. Clones were sequenced by immunoSEQ multiplex PCR, and TCRdb holds only the in-frame ones, with some missing. The sample contains tens of thousands of clones, 85% to 95% of which appear only once. The sequencing here drew on unsorted PBMCs, taken 7.6 years after starting antiretroviral therapy. These receptor sequences come from a woman between 40 and 55 years old with HIV. Both conserved end residues are part of each CDR3. The D gene is left open where the match is weak. Clone size is not always given. Where it is, it says once, few, many or a class for expanded clones.

clone_size	d_call	v_call	j_call	cdr3_nt	cdr3_aa
NA	TRBD1	TRBV18	TRBJ1-1	TGTGCCAGCTCACTGACAGGGACCATGAACACTGAAGCTTTCTTT	CASSLTGTMNTEAFF
NA	NA	TRBV9	TRBJ1-3	TGTGCCAGCAGCGTCGGGGGAACTGGAAACACCATATATTTT	CASSVGGTGNTIYF
NA	TRBD2	TRBV7-6	TRBJ2-5	TGTGCCAGCAGCTTGTACGGGACTAGCGGAAACCAAGAGACCCAGTACTTC	CASSLYGTSGNQETQYF
NA	NA	TRBV4-3	TRBJ2-1	TGCGCCAGCAGCCAAGATCCGTCCAGTAATGAGCAGTTCTTC	CASSQDPSSNEQFF
NA	NA	TRBV2	TRBJ2-7	TGTGCCAGCAGTGCCGGACGAGGGGAGCAGTACTTC	CASSAGRGEQYF
NA	NA	TRBV7-9	TRBJ1-2	TGTGCCAGCAGCTCCGACCGGGGCTACACCTTC	CASSSDRGYTF
NA	NA	TRBV10-3	TRBJ2-1	TGTGCCATCAGGGGCCGGGCGGGTGAGCAGTTCTTC	CAIRGRAGEQFF
once	NA	TRBV10-3	TRBJ2-7	TGTGCCTCTTCCCGGGACGGCTACGAGCAGTACTTC	CASSRDGYEQYF
NA	TRBD2	TRBV6-5	TRBJ2-7	TGTGCCAGCAGTTATAGCGGGGGCACCTACGAGCAGTACTTC	CASSYSGGTYEQYF
NA	TRBD2	TRBV4-1	TRBJ2-4	TGCGCCAGCAGCCAAGAATCCAGCGGGGGCCGCAAAAACATTCAGTACTTC	CASSQESSGGRKNIQYF
NA	NA	TRBV6-5	TRBJ1-4	TGTGCCAGCAGTTACTCATGGGGGATAGAAAAACTGTTTTTT	CASSYSWGIEKLFF